This T cell receptor beta chain was observed in a study of OX40 agonist ivuxolimab in advanced cancers. About the study: Those enrolled were 80% to 85% male, with a mean age of about 66 years and ages from about 20 to 85. Three patients responded partially, comprising one with hepatocellular carcinoma and two with cutaneous melanoma.

The CDR3 loop spans 13 amino acids. The germline gives CDR1 SGHTA, CDR2 FQGNSA. J gave up 5 bases and V 10 bases, and 9 bases lay outside the gene matches. In its sample, this clone was seen once. The table came from immunoSEQ multiplex PCR; TCRdb's copy has only in-frame clones and leaves some out. The repertoire holds approximately 65,000 clones, with 80% to 90% as singletons. The chain combines TRBV7-2 with TRBJ2-3; TRBD2 matches 7 bases. This clonotype originated in an adult with an advanced solid tumor such as melanoma, head and neck, liver or kidney cancer. The input for sequencing was CD4+ or CD8+ T cells sorted from blood, taken in a trial of the OX40 agonist ivuxolimab. In DNA form, the CDR3 reads TGTGCCATAGGTAGGGCGGGAGTAGATACGCAGTATTTT. Translating it yields CAIGRAGVDTQYF.